This entry lists 13 T cell receptor beta chains sequenced from one sample in a study of blood T cell repertoires in COVID-19. TCRdb keeps only in-frame clones here, not all; method: immunoSEQ multiplex PCR. Here the sample spans some 330,000 clones, around 86% being singletons. The sequencing input was PBMCs or T cells enriched from blood (not recorded which). The receptors come from a man aged 25 to 40 who had recovered from COVID-19.

This chain uses TRBV12-3 or TRBV12-4 with TRBJ1-1; D not certain. The CDR3 totals 13 residues. V lost 7 bases and J lost 4, with 13 bases in between. DNA of the CDR3: TGTGCCAGCAACCTGGCTGGGCTCACTGAAGCTTTCTTT. It yields the protein CASNLAGLTEAFF.

This clone appeared once. The chain couples TRBV9 to TRBJ1-5; possibly TRBD1 for D (6 bases). Germline CDR1 SGDLS, CDR2 YYNGEE. V was cut by 0 bases and J by 8 bases, with 12 bases left in between. The CDR3 has 14 residues. Here the CDR3 reads CASSVGAGAKPQHF. In DNA, the CDR3 is TGTGCCAGCAGCGTAGGGGCAGGGGCGAAGCCCCAGCATTTT.

This chain links TRBV19 with TRBJ2-1; weak D call: TRBD1 (5 bases). Germline-derived CDR1 and CDR2 are LNHDA and SQIVND (reference sequence). V was cut by 7 bases and J by 8 bases, with 12 bases left in between. This CDR3 contains 12 residues. The CDR3 loop reads CASISRVDEQFF. For the CDR3, the DNA is TGTGCCAGTATTTCCAGGGTGGATGAGCAGTTCTTC.

The rearrangement uses TRBV4-2 and TRBJ2-7; the D is unclear. V lost 0 bases to trimming and J lost 7 bases, with 7 bases between them. Germline lookup yields CDR1 LGHNA and CDR2 YNFKEQ. CDR3 length: 12 amino acids. CDR3 amino acids: CASSQDYGEQYF. The CDR3 DNA sequence: TGTGCCAGCAGCCAAGATTACGGGGAGCAGTACTTC.

The gene calls are TRBV12-5 and TRBJ2-3; 9 bases match TRBD2. J was trimmed by 3 bases and V by 0 bases; bases with no gene match: 19. Per the germline V gene, CDR1 is LGHNT and CDR2 is FRNRAP. The CDR3 totals 21 residues. The CDR3: CASGLVRRGGLTVSGTDTQYF. CDR3 sequence (DNA): TGTGCTAGTGGTTTGGTAAGGCGGGGGGGCCTGACTGTATCTGGGACAGATACGCAGTATTTT.

The chain couples TRBV11-2 to TRBJ1-1, with D perhaps TRBD1 (6 bases). Germline V gene lookup returns CDR1 SGHAT and CDR2 FQNNGV. V gave up 7 bases and J gave up 0 bases, with 9 bases separating them. CDR3 length: 13 residues. CDR3: CASKDRMNTEAFF. In DNA form, the CDR3 reads TGTGCCAGCAAGGACAGAATGAACACTGAAGCTTTCTTT.

The genes are TRBV30 and TRBJ2-3; 9 bases match TRBD1. The CDR3 extends over 15 amino acids. Germline lookup yields CDR1 GTSNPN and CDR2 SVGIG (reference sequence). V gave up 1 base and J gave up 0 bases; unmatched junction bases: 2. The CDR3 region has the DNA TGTGCCTGGAGTGCCGGGACAGGGAGCACAGATACGCAGTATTTT. Translated, it gives CAWSAGTGSTDTQYF.

V usage is TRBV12-3 or TRBV12-4 and J usage is TRBJ1-2; D uncertain. V shed 3 bases and J shed 8 bases, with 13 bases lying between them. The CDR3 is 13 amino acids. CDR3 DNA: TGTGCCAGCAGTTTCTCGGACTCGGACGGCTACACCTTC. Protein product: CASSFSDSDGYTF.

The J gene is TRBJ1-5, the V gene TRBV24-1, with 9 positions matching TRBD1. CDR1 KGHDR and CDR2 SFDVKD come from the germline V gene. V gave up 3 bases and J gave up 0 bases; unmatched junction bases: 2. The CDR3 totals 16 residues. CDR3 sequence: CATSDGTGSSNQPQHF. The CDR3 region has the DNA TGTGCCACCAGTGATGGGACAGGGTCTAGCAATCAGCCCCAGCATTTT.

The chain joins TRBV28 to TRBJ1-5, with 9 bases lining up with TRBD1. The V segment lost 4 bases and the J segment 2 bases; nucleotides outside the gene matches: 9. Per the germline V gene, CDR1 is MDHEN and CDR2 is SYDVKM. This CDR3 is built from 17 residues. CDR3 sequence reads: CASSWDTGGVGNQPQHF. CDR3 DNA: TGTGCCAGCAGTTGGGACACAGGGGGCGTTGGCAATCAGCCCCAGCATTTT.

The chain employs TRBV7-9 and TRBJ2-2; the D gene is possibly TRBD2 (5 bases). In germline, CDR1 is SEHNR, CDR2 FQNEAQ (reference sequence). The V end lost 3 bases, the J end lost 5 bases, and 16 bases lay between the germline ends. The CDR3 has 16 residues. For the CDR3, the DNA is TGTGCCAGCAGCTTGGTACGGCGGGTAGGAACCGGGGAGCTGTTTTTT. Translation: CASSLVRRVGTGELFF.

V and J are TRBV7-6 and TRBJ1-5; a possible D gene is TRBD1 (6 bases). With 2 bases removed from V and 4 bases from J, the gap between germline ends came to 12 bases. Looked up from germline, CDR1 is SGHVS and CDR2 is FNYEAQ. The CDR3 extends over 15 amino acids. The CDR3 sequence: CASSLTPGHNQPQHF. The CDR3 DNA is TGTGCCAGCAGCTTAACCCCGGGACATAATCAGCCCCAGCATTTT.

The CDR3 DNA sequence: TGTGCCAGCAGCCAGCGTCCAGTGCCTCCCACCGGGGAGCTGTTTTTT. This encodes CASSQRPVPPTGELFF. V is TRBV5-4 and J is TRBJ2-2; unclear D gene. CDR1 is SGHNT and CDR2 is YYREEE in the germline V gene (reference sequence). CDR3 length: 16 amino acids. Trimming took 4 bases from V and 4 from J, leaving 17 bases between them.